These 3 T cell receptor beta chains came from one sample sequenced in a study of T cell responses to AZD1222 COVID-19 vaccine. Here immunoSEQ multiplex PCR was the method, and the copy in TCRdb shows in-frame clones only, minus some. This sample has roughly 180,000 clones, with 85% to 95% found just once. The source was peripheral blood, collected 28 days after the second AZD1222 dose. The receptors were gathered from an adult who received the AZD1222 COVID-19 vaccine.

Remarks on this clone: Germline is not matched at one junction end, which may reflect a read error. CDR3 sequence (DNA): TGTGCCAGCAGTAGCGGTACCCAGTCCTACGAGCAGTACTTC. It is translated as CASSSGTQSYEQYF. The genes are TRBV19 and TRBJ2-7; tentatively, D is TRBD2 (6 bases). This CDR3 region has 14 residues. Germline loops: CDR1 LNHDA, CDR2 SQIVND (reference sequence).

The V gene is TRBV7-8, the J gene TRBJ1-5; no clear D gene. This CDR3 is 13 amino acids long. V lost 2 bases and J lost 1, with 3 bases in between. Germline V gene data show CDR1 as SGHVS and CDR2 as FQNEAQ. The CDR3 loop is CASSLHSNQPQHF. As DNA, the CDR3 is TGTGCCAGCAGCTTACACAGCAATCAGCCCCAGCATTTT.

The chain recombines TRBV6-2 or TRBV6-3 with TRBJ1-3; D remains unclear. Germline V CDR1 and CDR2: MNHEY, SVGEGT. The CDR3 contains 16 residues. The germline V and J ends were trimmed by 4 bases and 4 bases, with 17 bases remaining between them. The CDR3 DNA is TGTGCCAGCAGTTCACCGACGGGAGGCTCGGGAAACACCATATATTTT. Residues: CASSSPTGGSGNTIYF.